The present T cell receptor beta chain was sequenced within a study of technical replicates of blood from a few donors. Sequencing was performed with immunoSEQ multiplex PCR; in TCRdb, only in-frame clones are kept and a portion is missing. The sample holds 80,000 to 85,000 clones, approximately 89% seen once. The CDR3 length is 14 residues. The V end lost 3 bases, the J end lost 4 bases, and 9 bases lay between the germline ends. Germline loops: CDR1 MNHEY, CDR2 SMNVEV (reference sequence). Sequencing used T cells isolated from PBMCs. The receptor's source is a human donor in good health. The V call is TRBV27, the J call TRBJ2-2, with TRBD2 as a possible D gene (5 bases). The CDR3 DNA reads TGTGCCAGCAGTTTGAGGACTTCCACCGGGGAGCTGTTTTTT. Translated: CASSLRTSTGELFF.